Each of the 6 T cell receptor beta chains below was sequenced from the same sample in a study of blood T cell repertoires in COVID-19 (dated by TCRdb to the early 2020s). Library preparation employed the immunoSEQ multiplex PCR assay. TCRdb holds this immuneACCESS table with in-frame rearrangements only. Some clones are missing; in checked studies, unresolved V genes explain under half, and the rest has no known cause. This sample comprises around 190,000 clones, 65% to 85% of them detected only once. The ten largest clonotypes hold roughly 3.2% of the sample. Sequenced sample: PBMCs or T cells enriched from blood (not recorded which). These TCRs come from a woman aged 25 to 39 who had recovered from COVID-19.

V gene TRBV27 combines with J gene TRBJ2-4; the match to TRBD1 covers 9 bases. CDR1 MNHEY and CDR2 SMNVEV come from the germline V gene (reference sequence). The CDR3 covers 13 residues. Trimming at V came to 7 bases and at J to 5 bases, leaving 3 bases not matched to a gene. DNA for the CDR3: TGTGCCAGCAACGGACAGGGGCAAAACATTCAGTACTTC. Amino acids: CASNGQGQNIQYF.

This chain uses TRBV27 with TRBJ2-5; no reliable D call. The germline V gene has CDR1 MNHEY and CDR2 SMNVEV (reference sequence). CDR3 length: 13 residues. Trimming stripped 6 bases from V and 2 bases from J, with 10 bases between. CDR3 amino acids: CASSGSLQETQYF. CDR3 sequence (DNA): TGTGCCAGCAGCGGTAGCCTGCAAGAGACCCAGTACTTC.

The chain carries TRBV15 and TRBJ2-7, with 7 bases fitting TRBD2. CDR3 length: 14 residues. Losses at the gene ends were 1 base for V and 6 bases for J; bases not matched to a gene: 6. Germline assignment: CDR1 LNHNV and CDR2 YYDKDF (reference sequence). This CDR3 reads CATSRGGGPVEQYF. The DNA for the CDR3 is TGTGCCACCAGCAGAGGCGGGGGACCGGTCGAGCAGTACTTC.

The V call is TRBV5-4, the J call TRBJ1-2, with 9 bases matching TRBD1. Germline V lookup: CDR1 SGHNT, CDR2 YYREEE (reference sequence). The CDR3 is 17 residues long. Unmatched junction bases numbered 10, after V lost 0 bases and J lost 4 bases. CDR3 DNA sequence: TGTGCCAGCAGCTTGGGGCCCCCGGGACAGGGTGTCTATGGCTACACCTTC. It codes for CASSLGPPGQGVYGYTF.

The chain employs TRBV5-1 and TRBJ1-6; D perhaps matches TRBD1 (6 bases). Germline V gives CDR1 SGHRS, CDR2 YFSETQ. This CDR3 region has 14 residues. The V and J ends lost 0 bases and 10 bases respectively, with 11 bases between them. Here the CDR3 DNA reads TGCGCCAGCAGCTTGGTGGGGGCTGGGTCACCCCTCCACTTT. It translates to CASSLVGAGSPLHF.

The V gene is TRBV30, the J gene TRBJ1-5; D not certain. Trimming left V 0 bases short and J 4 bases short, with 7 bases between. The germline CDR1 and CDR2 sequences are GTSNPN and SVGIG (reference sequence). This CDR3 has 13 residues. The CDR3 loop reads CAWSVSPNQPQHF. The CDR3 DNA reads TGTGCCTGGAGTGTATCCCCAAATCAGCCCCAGCATTTT. Looking up the rest from reference TRBV30 and TRBJ1-5 gives the full variable domain: SQTIHQWPATLVQPVGSPLSLECTVEGTSNPNLYWYRQAAGRGLQLLFYSVGIGQISSEVPQNLSASRPQDRQFILSSKKLLLSDSGFYLCAWSVSPNQPQHFGDGTRLSIL.